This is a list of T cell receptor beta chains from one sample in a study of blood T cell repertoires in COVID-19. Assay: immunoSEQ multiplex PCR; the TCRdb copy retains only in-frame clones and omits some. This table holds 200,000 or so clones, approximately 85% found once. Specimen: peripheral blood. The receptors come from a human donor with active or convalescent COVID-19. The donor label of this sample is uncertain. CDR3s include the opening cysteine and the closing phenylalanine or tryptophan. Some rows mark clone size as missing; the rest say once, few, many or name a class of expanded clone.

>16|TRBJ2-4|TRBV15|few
CATSRDGAASLNIQYF
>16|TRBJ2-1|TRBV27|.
CASSPWFGGVSNEQFF
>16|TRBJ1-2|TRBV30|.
CAWSPANWAIDQKNPF
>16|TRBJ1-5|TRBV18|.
CASSPSQGGRNQPQHF
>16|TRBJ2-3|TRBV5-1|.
CASSIRLAGATDTQYF
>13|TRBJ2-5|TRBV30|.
CAWREVAKETQYF
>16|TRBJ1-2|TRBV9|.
CASSAEEGDRPYGYTF
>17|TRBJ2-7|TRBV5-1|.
CASSFVLSGGGGYEQYF
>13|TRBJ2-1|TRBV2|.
CASIQSRDNEQFF
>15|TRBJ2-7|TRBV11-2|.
CASSLGGSGTYEQYF
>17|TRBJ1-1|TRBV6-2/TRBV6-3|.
CASSTRWDTGNFFEAFF
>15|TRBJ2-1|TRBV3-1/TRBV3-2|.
CASSLYDSLGNEQFF
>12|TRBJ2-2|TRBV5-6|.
CASSFRQEELFF
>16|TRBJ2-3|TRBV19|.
CASSISLTGVADTQYF
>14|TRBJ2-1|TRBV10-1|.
CASSESSDYNEQFF
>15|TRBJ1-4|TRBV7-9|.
CASSQGTATNEKLFF
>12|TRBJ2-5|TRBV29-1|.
CSVERLGETQYF
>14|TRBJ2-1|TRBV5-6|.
CASSPLAGTGEQFF
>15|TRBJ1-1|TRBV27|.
CASSLSGTVNTEAFF
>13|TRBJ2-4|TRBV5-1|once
CASSESGIDIQYF
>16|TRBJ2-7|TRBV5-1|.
CASSLNEGSRSYEQYF
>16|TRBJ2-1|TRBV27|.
CASSQSPGQGSQEQFF
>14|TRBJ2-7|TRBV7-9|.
CASSLLQREDEQYF
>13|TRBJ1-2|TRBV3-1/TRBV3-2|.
CASSQSLGGGYTF
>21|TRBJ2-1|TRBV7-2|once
CASSLAALLGAGDRSYNEQFF
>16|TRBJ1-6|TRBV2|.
CASSSRMGQGASPLHF
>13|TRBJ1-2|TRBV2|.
CASNPDRISGYTF
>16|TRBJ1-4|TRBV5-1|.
CASSLNVARGDEKLFF
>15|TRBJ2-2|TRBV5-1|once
CASTSTGTHTGELFF
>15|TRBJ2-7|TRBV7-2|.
CASSLAGGSSYEQYF
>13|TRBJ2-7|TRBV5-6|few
CASSDRGGYEQYF
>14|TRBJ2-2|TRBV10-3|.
CAISESIETGELFF
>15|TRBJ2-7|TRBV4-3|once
CASSQARQGVYEQYF
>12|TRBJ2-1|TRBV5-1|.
CASSWDFFGQFF
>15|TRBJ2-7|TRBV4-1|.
CASSQNGQATYEQYF
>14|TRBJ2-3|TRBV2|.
CANQRRGGTDTQYF
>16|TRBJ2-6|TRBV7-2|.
CASSPDGVSGANVLTF
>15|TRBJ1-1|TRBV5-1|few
CASSLGGTSSTEAFF
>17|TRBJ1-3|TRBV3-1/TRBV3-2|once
CASSQPVGVASGNTIYF
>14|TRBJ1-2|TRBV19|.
CASRREGPNYGYTF
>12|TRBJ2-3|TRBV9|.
CASSASTDTQYF
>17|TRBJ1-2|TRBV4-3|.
CASSQVGRGGGNYGYTF
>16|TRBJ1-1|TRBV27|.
CASSLGSGGRGTEAFF
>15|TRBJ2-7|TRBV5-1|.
CASSDFLAGGNEQYF
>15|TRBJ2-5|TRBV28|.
CASSATSGVSLAQYF
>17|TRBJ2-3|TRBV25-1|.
CASSEWTSGPGTDTQYF
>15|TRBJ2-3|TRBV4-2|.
CASSQASGATDTQYF
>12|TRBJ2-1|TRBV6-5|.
CASTGGTHEQFF
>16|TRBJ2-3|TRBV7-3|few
CASSPTSGGGTDTQYF
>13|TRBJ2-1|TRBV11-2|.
CASSYNRVNEQFF
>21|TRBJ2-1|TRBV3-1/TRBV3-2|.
CASSRIPGLAVTPSSYNEQFF
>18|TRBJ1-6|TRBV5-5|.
CASSSGQGWSAYNSPLHF
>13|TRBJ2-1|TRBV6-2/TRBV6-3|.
CASSTGQYNEQFF
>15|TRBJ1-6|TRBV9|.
CASSVEGRHNSPLHF